The rows below give T cell receptor beta chains drawn from one sample of a study of blood T cell repertoires in COVID-19. Data came from immunoSEQ multiplex PCR; TCRdb stores just in-frame clones and leaves some out. In the table there are 300,000 or so clones, about 90% of which are singletons. The specimen was peripheral blood. Receptor source: a woman aged 50 to 65 who had recovered from COVID-19. Both conserved end residues are part of each CDR3. The D gene is left open where the match is weak. Clone size is not always given. Where it is, it says once, few, many or a class for expanded clones.

v_gene: TRBV7-2; d_gene: NA; abundance: once; j_gene: TRBJ2-2; CDR3nt: TGTGCCAGCAGCTTAGAACCGGTGAACACCGGGGAGCTGTTTTTT; CDR3aa: CASSLEPVNTGELFF
v_gene: TRBV28; d_gene: TRBD1; abundance: NA; j_gene: TRBJ1-1; CDR3nt: TGTGCCAGCAGTCCCCCAGGGGGGCACACTGAAGCTTTCTTT; CDR3aa: CASSPPGGHTEAFF
v_gene: TRBV5-8; d_gene: TRBD1; abundance: NA; j_gene: TRBJ2-3; CDR3nt: TGTGCCAGCAACAGGGGTTCTTTGACAGATACGCAGTATTTT; CDR3aa: CASNRGSLTDTQYF
v_gene: TRBV11-3; d_gene: TRBD2; abundance: NA; j_gene: TRBJ2-7; CDR3nt: TGTGCCAGCAGCTTAGGCGGGAGCTACGAGCAGTACTTC; CDR3aa: CASSLGGSYEQYF
v_gene: TRBV19; d_gene: NA; abundance: few; j_gene: TRBJ1-5; CDR3nt: TGTGCCAGTAGTATAGGTACAGCGGGACAGCCCCAGCATTTT; CDR3aa: CASSIGTAGQPQHF
v_gene: TRBV29-1; d_gene: NA; abundance: NA; j_gene: TRBJ1-1; CDR3nt: TGCAGCGTTGAAGATCTGCCCAGTTCCATGAACACTGAAGCTTTCTTT; CDR3aa: CSVEDLPSSMNTEAFF
v_gene: TRBV7-2; d_gene: TRBD1; abundance: NA; j_gene: TRBJ1-2; CDR3nt: TGTGCCAGCAGCATCCGGACAGGGCCCCCTCACTATGGCTACACCTTC; CDR3aa: CASSIRTGPPHYGYTF
v_gene: TRBV11-2; d_gene: NA; abundance: NA; j_gene: TRBJ2-4; CDR3nt: TGTGCCAGCAGCTTGAGCGGAATAGCCAAAAACATTCAGTACTTC; CDR3aa: CASSLSGIAKNIQYF
v_gene: TRBV9; d_gene: TRBD2; abundance: NA; j_gene: TRBJ2-3; CDR3nt: TGTGCCAGCTCCACTAGCGGGAGCACAGATACGCAGTATTTT; CDR3aa: CASSTSGSTDTQYF
v_gene: TRBV5-8; d_gene: TRBD2; abundance: NA; j_gene: TRBJ2-5; CDR3nt: TGTGCCAGCAGCTGGGCCGGGACTAGCGGGGGGCCGCAAGAGACCCAGTACTTC; CDR3aa: CASSWAGTSGGPQETQYF
v_gene: TRBV19; d_gene: NA; abundance: NA; j_gene: TRBJ2-3; CDR3nt: TGTGCCACCCGACGGGATCCTAGCACAGATACGCAGTATTTT; CDR3aa: CATRRDPSTDTQYF
v_gene: TRBV9; d_gene: NA; abundance: NA; j_gene: TRBJ1-6; CDR3nt: TGTGCCAGCAGCGTAGGGGCAGGGGCAACCTCCTATAATTCACCCCTCCACTTT; CDR3aa: CASSVGAGATSYNSPLHF
v_gene: TRBV19; d_gene: NA; abundance: NA; j_gene: TRBJ2-1; CDR3nt: TGTGCCAGTAGTGCTAAGTCCGGGACTGGGGAGTTCTTC; CDR3aa: CASSAKSGTGEFF
v_gene: TRBV2; d_gene: NA; abundance: NA; j_gene: TRBJ1-5; CDR3nt: TGTGCCAGCAGTGGCACAGACGGCAATCAGCCCCAGCATTTT; CDR3aa: CASSGTDGNQPQHF
v_gene: TRBV7-8; d_gene: TRBD2; abundance: NA; j_gene: TRBJ2-2; CDR3nt: TGTGCCAGCAGCGAGAATTCCGGGACTAGCGGGACCTATAACACCGGGGAGCTGTTTTTT; CDR3aa: CASSENSGTSGTYNTGELFF
v_gene: TRBV6-1; d_gene: NA; abundance: NA; j_gene: TRBJ2-2; CDR3nt: TGTGCCAGCAGTTTAAGGACTCCCGGGGAGCTGTTTTTT; CDR3aa: CASSLRTPGELFF
v_gene: TRBV27; d_gene: NA; abundance: NA; j_gene: TRBJ1-1; CDR3nt: TGTGCCAGCACTTACCAGGTGGGGAACACTGAAGCTTTCTTT; CDR3aa: CASTYQVGNTEAFF
v_gene: TRBV28; d_gene: TRBD2; abundance: NA; j_gene: TRBJ2-1; CDR3nt: TGTGCCAGCAGTACAGAAAGGCGGGAGGCCTCCAATGAGCAGTTCTTC; CDR3aa: CASSTERREASNEQFF
v_gene: TRBV19; d_gene: TRBD2; abundance: few; j_gene: TRBJ2-5; CDR3nt: TGTGCCAGTAGTCCAGCGGGAGTCCAAGAGACCCAGTACTTC; CDR3aa: CASSPAGVQETQYF
v_gene: TRBV7-2; d_gene: TRBD2; abundance: once; j_gene: TRBJ2-5; CDR3nt: TGTGCCAGCAGCTTAGGCGGGAGAGCGGGAGAGACCCAGTACTTC; CDR3aa: CASSLGGRAGETQYF
v_gene: TRBV27; d_gene: NA; abundance: NA; j_gene: TRBJ1-2; CDR3nt: TGTGCCAGCAGAAACTCCGGGACACATCCCCTCTATGGCTACACCTTC; CDR3aa: CASRNSGTHPLYGYTF
v_gene: TRBV12-3/TRBV12-4; d_gene: NA; abundance: NA; j_gene: TRBJ2-1; CDR3nt: TGTGCCACCCAGCGGAGCTCCTACAATGAGCAGTTCTTC; CDR3aa: CATQRSSYNEQFF
v_gene: TRBV7-2; d_gene: NA; abundance: NA; j_gene: TRBJ2-7; CDR3nt: TGTGCCAGCAGCCGTTTAAGCGTTGGGCAGGGGATATACGAGCAGTACTTC; CDR3aa: CASSRLSVGQGIYEQYF
v_gene: TRBV6-1; d_gene: NA; abundance: NA; j_gene: TRBJ2-7; CDR3nt: TGTGCCAGCAGTGAAGCATACAGGGCCAACGAGCAGTACTTC; CDR3aa: CASSEAYRANEQYF
v_gene: TRBV2; d_gene: NA; abundance: NA; j_gene: TRBJ2-6; CDR3nt: TGTGCCAGCATAATAATCCAGCAGGTATCAGGGGCCAACGTCCTGACTTTC; CDR3aa: CASIIIQQVSGANVLTF
v_gene: TRBV19; d_gene: TRBD2; abundance: NA; j_gene: TRBJ2-2; CDR3nt: TGTGCCAGTAGTTTGGGGACTAGCGGGCCGAACACCGGGGAGCTGTTTTTT; CDR3aa: CASSLGTSGPNTGELFF
v_gene: TRBV6-6; d_gene: TRBD1; abundance: NA; j_gene: TRBJ1-6; CDR3nt: TGTGCCAGCAGCCGATCCGGGACAGCTTATAATTCACCCCTCCACTTT; CDR3aa: CASSRSGTAYNSPLHF
v_gene: TRBV30; d_gene: TRBD1; abundance: few; j_gene: TRBJ1-6; CDR3nt: TGTGCCTGGAGTGCAGGGGGTTATAATTCACCCCTCCACTTT; CDR3aa: CAWSAGGYNSPLHF
v_gene: TRBV2; d_gene: TRBD1; abundance: once; j_gene: TRBJ1-5; CDR3nt: TGTGCCAGCAGGGACAGGGGGCTTTTCGGGCAGCCCCAGCATTTT; CDR3aa: CASRDRGLFGQPQHF
v_gene: TRBV19; d_gene: TRBD2; abundance: NA; j_gene: TRBJ2-2; CDR3nt: TGTGCCAGCACGACTAGCGGGCTGCCTGGGGACGGGGAGCTGTTTTTT; CDR3aa: CASTTSGLPGDGELFF
v_gene: TRBV5-5; d_gene: NA; abundance: many; j_gene: TRBJ2-1; CDR3nt: TGTGCCAGCATCTTAGGAGTCAAGCGTGAGCAGTTCTTC; CDR3aa: CASILGVKREQFF
v_gene: TRBV16; d_gene: NA; abundance: NA; j_gene: TRBJ1-2; CDR3nt: TGTGCCAGCAGCCACCCCGGGGGGGGAGTCGATGGCTACACCTTC; CDR3aa: CASSHPGGGVDGYTF
v_gene: TRBV5-8; d_gene: NA; abundance: NA; j_gene: TRBJ1-3; CDR3nt: TGTGCCAGCAGCTTGGACGGTAGCTCTGGAAACACCATATATTTT; CDR3aa: CASSLDGSSGNTIYF